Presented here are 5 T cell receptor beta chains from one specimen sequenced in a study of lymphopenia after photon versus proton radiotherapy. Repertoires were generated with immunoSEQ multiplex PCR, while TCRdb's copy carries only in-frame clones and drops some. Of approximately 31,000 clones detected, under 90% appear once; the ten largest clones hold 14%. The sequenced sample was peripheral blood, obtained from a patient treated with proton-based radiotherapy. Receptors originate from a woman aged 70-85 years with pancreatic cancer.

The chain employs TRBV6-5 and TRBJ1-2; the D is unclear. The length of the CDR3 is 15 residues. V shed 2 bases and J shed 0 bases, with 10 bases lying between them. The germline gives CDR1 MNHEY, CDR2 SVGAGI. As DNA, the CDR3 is TGTGCCAGCAGTTACCAGCGGAATACTAACTATGGCTACACCTTC. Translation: CASSYQRNTNYGYTF.

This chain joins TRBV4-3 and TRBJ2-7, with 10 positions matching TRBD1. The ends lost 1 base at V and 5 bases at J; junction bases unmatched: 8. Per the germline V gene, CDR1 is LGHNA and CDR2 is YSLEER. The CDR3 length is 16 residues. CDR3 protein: CASSQVLGQGIHEQYF. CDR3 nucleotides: TGCGCCAGCAGCCAAGTTTTGGGACAGGGGATCCACGAGCAGTACTTC.

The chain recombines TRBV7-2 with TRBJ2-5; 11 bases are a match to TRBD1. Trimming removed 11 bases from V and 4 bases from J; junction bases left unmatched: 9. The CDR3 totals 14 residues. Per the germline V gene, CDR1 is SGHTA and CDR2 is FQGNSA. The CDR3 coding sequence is TGTGCCGCTGGCCCGGGACAGGGGGTAGAGACCCAGTACTTC. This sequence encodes CAAGPGQGVETQYF.

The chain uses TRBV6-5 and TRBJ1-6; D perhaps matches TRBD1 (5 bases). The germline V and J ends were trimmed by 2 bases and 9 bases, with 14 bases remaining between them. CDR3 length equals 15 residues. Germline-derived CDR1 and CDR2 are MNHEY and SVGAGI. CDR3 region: CASSYDAGKSSPLHF. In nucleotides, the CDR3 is TGTGCCAGCAGTTACGACGCAGGGAAAAGTTCACCCCTCCACTTT.

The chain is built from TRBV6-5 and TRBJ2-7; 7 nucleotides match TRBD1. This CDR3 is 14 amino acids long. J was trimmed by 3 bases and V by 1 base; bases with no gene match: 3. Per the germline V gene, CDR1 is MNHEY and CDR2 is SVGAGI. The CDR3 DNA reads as TGTGCCAGCAGTTACTTTGGGACAGACTACGAGCAGTACTTC. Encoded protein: CASSYFGTDYEQYF.